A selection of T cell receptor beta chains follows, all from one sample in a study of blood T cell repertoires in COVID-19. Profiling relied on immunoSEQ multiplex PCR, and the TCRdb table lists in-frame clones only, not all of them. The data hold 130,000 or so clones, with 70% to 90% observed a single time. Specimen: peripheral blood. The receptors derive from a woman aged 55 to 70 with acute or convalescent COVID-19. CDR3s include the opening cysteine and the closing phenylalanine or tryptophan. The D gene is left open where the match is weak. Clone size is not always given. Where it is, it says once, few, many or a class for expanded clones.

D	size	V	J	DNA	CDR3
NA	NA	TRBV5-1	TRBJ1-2	TGCGCCAGCAGTACACACGACCCACAGGTCTATGGCTACACCTTC	CASSTHDPQVYGYTF
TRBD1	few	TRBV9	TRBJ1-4	TGTGCCAGCAGCGTAGCTGGGACAGTTAATGAAAAACTGTTTTTT	CASSVAGTVNEKLFF
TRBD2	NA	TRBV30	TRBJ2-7	TGTGCCTGGAGTGTGATTGGGGGAGGGGCTGTCTACGAGCAGTACTTC	CAWSVIGGGAVYEQYF
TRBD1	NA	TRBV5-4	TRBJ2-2	TGTGCCAGCAGCTTGGGAGGGCTTACAGGGGGCGCGGGGACCGGGGAGCTGTTTTTT	CASSLGGLTGGAGTGELFF
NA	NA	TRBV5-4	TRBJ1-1	TGTGCCAGCAGCCTCCCAAGGGGGAACACTGAAGCTTTCTTT	CASSLPRGNTEAFF
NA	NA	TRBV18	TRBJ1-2	TGTGCCAGCTCACCACCGACAGAGAGCTATGGCTACACCTTC	CASSPPTESYGYTF
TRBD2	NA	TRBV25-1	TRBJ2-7	TGTGCCAGCAGTGAAGGGGGGGGAGTCTACGAGCAGTACTTC	CASSEGGGVYEQYF
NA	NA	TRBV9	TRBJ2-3	TGTGCCAGCAGCCCCGGTTCCCACAGTACAGATACGCAGTATTTT	CASSPGSHSTDTQYF
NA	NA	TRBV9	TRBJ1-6	TGTGCCAGCAGCGTAAGCCCTCATTCACCCCTCCACTTT	CASSVSPHSPLHF
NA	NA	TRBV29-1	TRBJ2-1	TGCAGCGGAGGAACGAGCTCCTACAATGAGCAGTTCTTC	CSGGTSSYNEQFF
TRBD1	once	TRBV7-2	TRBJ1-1	TGTGCCAGCAGCTTATTTCTGAGGGGGCGCACTGAAGCTTTCTTT	CASSLFLRGRTEAFF
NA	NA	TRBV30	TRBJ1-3	TGTGCCTGGAGTGTTTTGGGAGGCTCGGATGGAAACACCATATATTTT	CAWSVLGGSDGNTIYF
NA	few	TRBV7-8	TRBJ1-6	TGTGCCAGCAGCTTAAATCGTAATTCACCCCTCCACTTT	CASSLNRNSPLHF
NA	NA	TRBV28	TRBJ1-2	TGTGCCAGCAGAAACAGAGACTATGGCTACACCTTC	CASRNRDYGYTF
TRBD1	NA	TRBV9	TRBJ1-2	TGTGCCAGCAGCGTGGGGGACAGGGGAGTCTCCTATGGCTACACCTTC	CASSVGDRGVSYGYTF
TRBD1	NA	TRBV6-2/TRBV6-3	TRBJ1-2	TGTGCCAGCAGTTTCTCAGGGGGCGTTGGCTACACCTTC	CASSFSGGVGYTF
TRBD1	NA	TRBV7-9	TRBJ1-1	TGTGCCAGCAGCCCAAGACAGGGATCTTTGTCGTCGACTTTCTTT	CASSPRQGSLSSTFF
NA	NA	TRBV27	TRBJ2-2	TGTGCCAGCAGTAAGACAGCTGTCTCAACCGGGGAGCTGTTTTTT	CASSKTAVSTGELFF
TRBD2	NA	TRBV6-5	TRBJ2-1	TGTGCCAGCAGGGGGGGGAATATATACAATGAGCAGTTCTTC	CASRGGNIYNEQFF
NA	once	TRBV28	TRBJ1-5	TGTGCCAGCAGTTTTCGGACAGTCAATCAGCCCCAGCATTTT	CASSFRTVNQPQHF
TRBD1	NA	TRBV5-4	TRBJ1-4	TGTGCCAGCAGCTCCGGGACAGGGTCCGAAAAACTGTTTTTT	CASSSGTGSEKLFF
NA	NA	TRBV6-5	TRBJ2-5	TGTGCCAGCAGTCCAAAGGGGAAGCCCCAAGAGACCCAGTACTTC	CASSPKGKPQETQYF
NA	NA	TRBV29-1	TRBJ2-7	TGCAGCGTTCCAGCCTACAGGGTGTCGTCCTACGAGCAGTACTTC	CSVPAYRVSSYEQYF
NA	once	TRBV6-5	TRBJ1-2	TGTGCCAGCAGTCGGACAGTTAACTATGGCTACACCTTC	CASSRTVNYGYTF
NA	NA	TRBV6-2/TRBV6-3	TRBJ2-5	TGTGCCAGCAGTCGGGGTCTAGCCACCCAGTACTTC	CASSRGLATQYF
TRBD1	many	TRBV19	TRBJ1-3	TGTGCCAGTAACCAAAGGGACAGGGCCCGAAACACCATATATTTT	CASNQRDRARNTIYF
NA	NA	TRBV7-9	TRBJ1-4	TGTGCCAGCAGCCGCGGGCTAAATGAAAAACTGTTTTTT	CASSRGLNEKLFF
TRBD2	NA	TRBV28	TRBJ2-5	TGTGCCAGCAGTTTCCCGGGGGGGTTTGAGACCCAGTACTTC	CASSFPGGFETQYF
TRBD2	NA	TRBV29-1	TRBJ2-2	TGCAGCGTTGACCCGGGGGGAGCGAACACCGGGGAGCTGTTTTTT	CSVDPGGANTGELFF
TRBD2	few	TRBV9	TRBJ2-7	TGTGCCAGCAGCCCCGGACTAGCCCCCTACGAGCAGTACTTC	CASSPGLAPYEQYF
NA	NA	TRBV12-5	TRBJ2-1	TGTGCTAGTGGTTTGACAAACCAGAGACTAGTGTTCTACAATGAGCAGTTCTTC	CASGLTNQRLVFYNEQFF
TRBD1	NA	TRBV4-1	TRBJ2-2	TGCGCCAGCAGCCCGAGACCACAGGGGTACACCGGGGAGCTGTTTTTT	CASSPRPQGYTGELFF
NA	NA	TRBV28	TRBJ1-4	TGTGCCAGCAGTTTGACGGGAGGAATGGGAAAACTGTTTTTT	CASSLTGGMGKLFF
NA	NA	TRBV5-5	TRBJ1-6	TGTGCCAGCAGCTTGGAGATGATACTGTATAATTCACCCCTCCACTTT	CASSLEMILYNSPLHF
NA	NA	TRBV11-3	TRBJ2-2	TGTGCCAGCAGCTTCGGAGGAAACACCGGGGAGCTGTTTTTT	CASSFGGNTGELFF
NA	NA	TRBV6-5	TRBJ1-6	TGTGCCATCCCTGGGGAGGGGATCTATAATTCACCCCTCCACTTT	CAIPGEGIYNSPLHF
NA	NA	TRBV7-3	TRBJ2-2	TGTGCCAGCAGCTTAAGGCACCCCCCGAACACCGGGGAGCTGTTTTTT	CASSLRHPPNTGELFF